These 29 T cell receptor beta chains share one sample of origin, sequenced in a study of cytotoxic CD8 clonotypes in ibrutinib-treated CLL. Libraries were prepared by immunoSEQ multiplex PCR; TCRdb keeps only in-frame clonotypes and omits some of them. The sample has 150,000 to 200,000 clones, approximately 91% seen once. The sequences come from PBMCs, collected at disease progression, from a patient treated with ibrutinib. The receptors were gathered from a human donor with chronic lymphocytic leukemia.

V usage is TRBV5-1 and J usage is TRBJ2-1; D possibly corresponds to TRBD1 (6 bases). There are 15 residues in the CDR3. The V gene lost 7 bases and the J gene lost 7 bases, with 21 bases spanning the gap. Germline loops: CDR1 SGHRS, CDR2 YFSETQ. The CDR3 loop is CASRARPMGANEQFF. The CDR3 DNA reads as TGCGCCAGCCGGGCACGACCTATGGGGGCGAATGAGCAGTTCTTC.

The chain uses TRBV18 and TRBJ1-5; perhaps TRBD1 as D (6 bases). Germline CDR1 and CDR2: KGHSH and LQKENI. Trimming took 3 bases from V and 0 from J, leaving 9 bases between them. The CDR3 is 15 amino acids. CDR3 residues: CASSPGQLSNQPQHF. The CDR3 DNA reads TGTGCCAGCTCACCTGGACAGCTTAGCAATCAGCCCCAGCATTTT.

The chain joins TRBV29-1 to TRBJ1-2, with a possible D match to TRBD1 (5 bases). This CDR3 is built from 18 residues. V was shortened by 1 base and J by 5 bases, with 26 bases between the two germline ends. The germline V gene has CDR1 SQVTM and CDR2 ANQGSEA. CDR3 DNA sequence: TGCAGCGTTGAAGGGGGCGGACTTAGGTCTGCTTTTTCATATGGCTACACCTTC. Protein sequence: CSVEGGGLRSAFSYGYTF.

This chain uses TRBV6-6 with TRBJ1-2, with TRBD1 identical over 10 bases. Germline V gene sequence: CDR1 MNHNY, CDR2 SVGAGI (reference sequence). The CDR3 is made up of 14 amino acids. The trim removed 6 bases at V and 6 bases at J, leaving 7 bases unmatched. The CDR3, as DNA: TGTGCCAGCAGCCCTGACAGGGGGCTCGATGGCTACACCTTC. Its translation is CASSPDRGLDGYTF.

The CDR3 nucleotides are TGTGCCAGCAGCTTAGGCCGACCGACCTCTGGAAACACCATATATTTT. Translating gives CASSLGRPTSGNTIYF. The chain joins TRBV7-8 to TRBJ1-3; D is ambiguous. V lost 1 base, J lost 0 bases, and 10 bases lay in between. This CDR3 is 16 amino acids long. Germline CDR1 reads SGHVS; CDR2 reads FQNEAQ. Full variable domain (outside the CDR3, taken from reference TRBV7-8 and TRBJ1-3): GAGVSQSPRYKVAKRGQDVALRCDPISGHVSLFWYQQALGQGPEFLTYFQNEAQLDKSGLPSDRFFAERPEGSVSTLKIQRTQQEDSAVYLCASSLGRPTSGNTIYFGEGSWLTVV.

The gene calls are TRBV6-6 and TRBJ2-7, with 11 bases fitting TRBD1. CDR3 length: 16 residues. Per the germline V gene, CDR1 is MNHNY and CDR2 is SVGAGI (reference sequence). Trimming cost V 8 bases and J 5 bases; bases outside gene matches: 14. CDR3 bases: TGTGCCAGCTGGACAGGGGGCGCGGGGACCACCAACGAGCAGTACTTC. Protein product: CASWTGGAGTTNEQYF.

V usage is TRBV29-1 and J usage is TRBJ1-4; D may be TRBD1 (6 bases). The CDR3 runs to 12 residues. CDR1 and CDR2 (germline): SQVTM, ANQGSEA. Between the trimmed V and J ends, which lost 6 bases and 6 bases, there was a span of 11 bases. Here the CDR3 reads CSVGAGDEKLFF. For the CDR3, the DNA is TGCAGCGTGGGGGCGGGTGATGAAAAACTGTTTTTT.

The V and J genes are TRBV5-4 and TRBJ2-1, with 7 bases fitting TRBD2. The CDR3 consists of 15 residues. Trimming removed 5 bases from V and 6 bases from J; junction bases left unmatched: 11. Germline-derived CDR1 and CDR2 are SGHNT and YYREEE (reference sequence). CDR3 sequence (DNA): TGTGCCAGCAGTCCCGAGGGGCGGGAGTTCAATGAGCAGTTCTTC. It translates to CASSPEGREFNEQFF.

CDR3 nucleotide sequence: TGTGCCAGCAGCTTAAAGAGCCCCTACGAGCAGTACTTC. Protein: CASSLKSPYEQYF. The chain carries TRBV11-1 and TRBJ2-7; D gene unclear. Germline V gene sequence: CDR1 SGHAT, CDR2 FQDESV (reference sequence). Trimming took off 2 bases at V and 2 bases at J, with 7 bases between the two ends. The CDR3 consists of 13 residues.

This rearrangement joins TRBV29-1 to TRBJ2-1; TRBD2 agrees at 8 bases. The CDR3 totals 16 residues. V shed 4 bases, J shed 10 bases, and the junction held 18 bases outside the gene matches. Germline V gives CDR1 SQVTM, CDR2 ANQGSEA. CDR3 coding DNA: TGCAGCGTTGTTGGGACTAGTCGGGGGGTTTACATGGAGCAGTTCTTC. Protein sequence: CSVVGTSRGVYMEQFF.

J is TRBJ2-5 and V is TRBV2, with 8 bases lining up with TRBD1. The CDR3 extends over 13 amino acids. The V gene's germline CDR1 is SNHLY and CDR2 FYNNEI. The V segment lost 7 bases and the J segment 5 bases; nucleotides outside the gene matches: 6. CDR3 DNA sequence: TGTGCCAGCACAGGGGGCTGGGGGGAGACCCAGTACTTC. Translated, it gives CASTGGWGETQYF. The full variable domain, completed using reference TRBV2 and TRBJ2-5, is EPEVTQTPSHQVTQMGQEVILRCVPISNHLYFYWYRQILGQKVEFLVSFYNNEISEKSEIFDDQFSVERPDGSNFTLKIRSTKLEDSAMYFCASTGGWGETQYFGPGTRLLVL.

This clone was observed a few times. V usage is TRBV30 and J usage is TRBJ1-2, with TRBD1 matching over 7 bases. This CDR3 is 17 amino acids long. Losses at the gene ends were 2 bases for V and 4 bases for J; bases not matched to a gene: 16. Germline-derived CDR1 and CDR2 are GTSNPN and SVGIG (reference sequence). In DNA, the CDR3 is TGTGCCTGGAGTCCTGGTTTAGGACAGGCGGTCGCCTATGGCTACACCTTC. Encoded protein: CAWSPGLGQAVAYGYTF.

J is TRBJ2-5 and V is TRBV6-1; D may be TRBD1 (5 bases). This CDR3 region has 13 residues. CDR1 and CDR2 from the germline V gene are MNHNS and SASEGT. Trimming removed 4 bases from V and 2 bases from J, with 8 bases in between. The CDR3 protein is CASSGTTQETQYF. The CDR3 nucleotides are TGTGCCAGCAGTGGGACAACACAAGAGACCCAGTACTTC.

The CDR3 is CASSFFSYEQFF. The CDR3 DNA reads TGTGCCAGCAGTTTTTTCAGCTATGAGCAGTTCTTC. The genes are TRBV28 and TRBJ2-1, with unresolved D. Germline loops: CDR1 MDHEN, CDR2 SYDVKM. The germline V and J ends were trimmed by 3 bases and 8 bases, with 8 bases remaining between them. The CDR3 is 12 amino acids.

The gene calls are TRBV28 and TRBJ2-2, with 7 bases identical to TRBD2. Germline CDR1 reads MDHEN; CDR2 reads SYDVKM. This CDR3 contains 15 residues. V dropped 9 bases and J dropped 3; count of bases not matched to a gene: 10. The CDR3 reads CASRRPGGDTGELFF. The CDR3 DNA reads as TGTGCCAGTCGACGTCCGGGGGGTGACACCGGGGAGCTGTTTTTT.

J is TRBJ2-1 and V is TRBV9; tentatively, D is TRBD2 (5 bases). Germline V gives CDR1 SGDLS, CDR2 YYNGEE. V gave up 5 bases and J gave up 0 bases, with 18 bases separating them. This CDR3 has 17 amino acids. DNA for the CDR3: TGTGCCAGCAGTAAAACTACTAGTGCGAGCTCCTACAATGAGCAGTTCTTC. This codes for CASSKTTSASSYNEQFF. The full variable domain, in which reference TRBV9 and TRBJ2-1 provide the parts outside the CDR3, is DSGVTQTPKHLITATGQRVTLRCSPRSGDLSVYWYQQSLDQGLQFLIQYYNGEERAKGNILERFSAQQFPDLHSELNLSSLELGDSALYFCASSKTTSASSYNEQFFGPGTRLTVL.

The gene calls are TRBV19 and TRBJ1-1; D is unclear. Trimming pared 3 bases from V and 4 bases from J, leaving 6 bases between. The CDR3 spans 12 residues. CDR1 is LNHDA and CDR2 is SQIVND in the germline V gene (reference sequence). In DNA form, the CDR3 reads TGTGCCAGTAGTATCCCGGGCACTGAAGCTTTCTTT. It translates to CASSIPGTEAFF. Together with reference TRBV19 and TRBJ1-1, the CDR3 gives the full variable domain: DGGITQSPKYLFRKEGQNVTLSCEQNLNHDAMYWYRQDPGQGLRLIYYSQIVNDFQKGDIAEGYSVSREKKESFPLTVTSAQKNPTAFYLCASSIPGTEAFFGQGTRLTVV.

This chain uses TRBV5-1 with TRBJ2-3; TRBD2 matches at 9 bases. With 6 bases clipped from V and 1 base from J, the junction kept 9 bases outside the gene matches. Germline CDR1 reads SGHRS; CDR2 reads YFSETQ. This CDR3 has 16 residues. CDR3 nucleotide sequence: TGCGCCAGCATGGGCGGGAGGGTCTCCGGCACAGATACGCAGTATTTT. Translated: CASMGGRVSGTDTQYF.

The chain links TRBV18 to TRBJ2-7; D is perhaps TRBD1 or TRBD2 (5 bases each). The CDR3 extends over 17 amino acids. CDR1 is KGHSH and CDR2 is LQKENI in the germline V gene. The V end lost 4 bases, the J end lost 0 bases, and 19 bases lay between the germline ends. The CDR3 region has the DNA TGTGCCAGCTCACTCCCCCGTTTGGCAGGGACCTCCTACGAGCAGTACTTC. Protein sequence: CASSLPRLAGTSYEQYF. Based on the CDR3 plus reference TRBV18 and TRBJ2-7, the full variable domain is NAGVMQNPRHLVRRRGQEARLRCSPMKGHSHVYWYRQLPEEGLKFMVYLQKENIIDESGMPKERFSAEFPKEGPSILRIQQVVRGDSAAYFCASSLPRLAGTSYEQYFGPGTRLTVT.

The chain uses TRBV7-6 and TRBJ2-7; the D gene is possibly TRBD2 (7 bases). V was pared by 8 bases and J by 6 bases, with 17 bases between. CDR1 is SGHVS and CDR2 is FNYEAQ in the germline V gene. The CDR3 totals 13 residues. The CDR3 coding sequence is TGTGCCAGCCGGGCGGGGGCCGGGGGCGAGCAGTACTTC. Translated, it gives CASRAGAGGEQYF.

The J gene is TRBJ1-1, the V gene TRBV15; 9 nucleotides align to TRBD1. The CDR3 covers 15 residues. Trimming removed 3 bases from V and 1 base from J; junction bases left unmatched: 3. Germline values: CDR1 LNHNV, CDR2 YYDKDF (reference sequence). In DNA, the CDR3 is TGTGCCACCAGCAGGGGGACAGGGAGGAACACTGAAGCTTTCTTT. Its protein product is CATSRGTGRNTEAFF. Full variable domain (missing parts from reference TRBV15 and TRBJ1-1): DAMVIQNPRYQVTQFGKPVTLSCSQTLNHNVMYWYQQKSSQAPKLLFHYYDKDFNNEADTPDNFQSRRPNTSFCFLDIRSPGLGDTAMYLCATSRGTGRNTEAFFGQGTRLTVV.

V gene TRBV5-1 combines with J gene TRBJ2-1; the match to TRBD2 covers 14 bases. The V and J ends lost 4 bases and 0 bases, in that order; junction bases with no gene match: 9. From germline, CDR1 is SGHRS and CDR2 YFSETQ. The CDR3 loop spans 19 amino acids. The CDR3 loop reads CASSERLAGGPNSYNEQFF. CDR3 coding DNA: TGCGCCAGCAGCGAACGACTAGCGGGAGGGCCAAACTCCTACAATGAGCAGTTCTTC. The whole variable domain, filled in from reference TRBV5-1 and TRBJ2-1, reads KAGVTQTPRYLIKTRGQQVTLSCSPISGHRSVSWYQQTPGQGLQFLFEYFSETQRNKGNFPGRFSGRQFSNSRSEMNVSTLELGDSALYLCASSERLAGGPNSYNEQFFGPGTRLTVL.

The chain combines TRBV30 with TRBJ1-5; possible D gene TRBD1, 6 bases. Trimming pared 1 base from V and 5 bases from J, leaving 9 bases between. The CDR3 consists of 13 residues. Germline lookup yields CDR1 GTSNPN and CDR2 SVGIG (reference sequence). The CDR3 loop is CAWSEDSDQPQHF. The CDR3 bases are TGTGCCTGGAGTGAGGACAGCGATCAGCCCCAGCATTTT.

The chain links TRBV15 to TRBJ2-7; maybe TRBD2 (5 bases). The ends were cut back, 1 base at V and 3 bases at J, with 19 bases in the middle. Germline CDR1 is LNHNV and CDR2 is YYDKDF (reference sequence). This CDR3 region has 17 residues. The DNA of the CDR3 is TGTGCCACCAGCAGAGTCCCCTTCCGGGGAAGGGACTACGAGCAGTACTTC. Amino acids: CATSRVPFRGRDYEQYF.

This chain connects TRBV9 to TRBJ2-1; D perhaps matches TRBD2 (6 bases). V gave up 2 bases and J gave up 6 bases, with 9 bases separating them. Germline lookup yields CDR1 SGDLS and CDR2 YYNGEE. The CDR3 consists of 13 residues. CDR3 protein: CASSVDGGNEQFF. CDR3 in DNA: TGTGCCAGCAGCGTCGACGGGGGCAATGAGCAGTTCTTC.

The chain is built from TRBV18 and TRBJ1-2, with a possible D match to TRBD1 (5 bases). V lost 1 base and J lost 0, with 24 bases in between. CDR1 and CDR2 (germline): KGHSH, LQKENI. This CDR3 has 20 residues. The CDR3 protein is CASSPRVTGTVTLTNYGYTF. Written as DNA, the CDR3 is TGTGCCAGCTCACCACGAGTGACCGGGACGGTAACGCTCACTAACTATGGCTACACCTTC.

The chain employs TRBV30 and TRBJ2-3; possibly TRBD1 for D (5 bases). The ends were cut back, 0 bases at V and 5 bases at J, with 24 bases in the middle. Germline V gene sequence: CDR1 GTSNPN, CDR2 SVGIG (reference sequence). CDR3 length: 18 residues. CDR3 sequence (DNA): TGTGCCTGGAGTGTACTCTTCAGGGATCTCCTACACAAAGATACGCAGTATTTT. Encoded protein: CAWSVLFRDLLHKDTQYF. Variable domain in full (rest from reference TRBV30 and TRBJ2-3): SQTIHQWPATLVQPVGSPLSLECTVEGTSNPNLYWYRQAAGRGLQLLFYSVGIGQISSEVPQNLSASRPQDRQFILSSKKLLLSDSGFYLCAWSVLFRDLLHKDTQYFGPGTRLTVL.

This chain uses TRBV11-3 with TRBJ2-1, with 12 nucleotides matching TRBD2. CDR3 size: 18 residues. V trimming: 2 bases; J trimming: 3 bases; junction bases outside the gene matches: 8. Germline values: CDR1 SGHNT, CDR2 YENEEA. CDR3 residues: CASSLSHQTSGGYNEQFF. The CDR3 region has the DNA TGTGCCAGCAGCTTATCCCATCAGACTAGCGGGGGCTACAATGAGCAGTTCTTC.

This rearrangement joins TRBV5-6 to TRBJ1-4; D is unclear. The V and J ends lost 4 bases and 0 bases respectively, with 4 bases between them. Per the germline V gene, CDR1 is SGHDT and CDR2 is YYEEEE. The CDR3 length is 13 residues. CDR3 nucleotides: TGTGCCAGCAGCCTTGCAACTAATGAAAAACTGTTTTTT. It specifies CASSLATNEKLFF.